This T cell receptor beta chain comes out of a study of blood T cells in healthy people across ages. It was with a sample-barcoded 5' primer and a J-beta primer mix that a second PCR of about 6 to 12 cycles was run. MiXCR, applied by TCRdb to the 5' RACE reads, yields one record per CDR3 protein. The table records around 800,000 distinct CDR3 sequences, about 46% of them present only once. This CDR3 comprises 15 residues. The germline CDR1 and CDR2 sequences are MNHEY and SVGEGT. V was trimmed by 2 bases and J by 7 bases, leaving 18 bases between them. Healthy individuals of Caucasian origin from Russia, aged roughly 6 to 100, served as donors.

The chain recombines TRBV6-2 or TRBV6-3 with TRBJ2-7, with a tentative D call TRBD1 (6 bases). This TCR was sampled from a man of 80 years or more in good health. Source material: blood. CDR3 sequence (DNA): TGTGCCAGCAGTTACCTCCGGGACGGGGACAATGAGCAGTACTTC. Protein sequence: CASSYLRDGDNEQYF.